This TCR beta chain was retrieved from a study of lung T cells in sarcoidosis with Löfgren's syndrome. Ten or more counts support this clonotype. Its antigen is unknown. Germline lookup yields CDR1 MNHEY and CDR2 SVGEGT. This CDR3 comprises 14 residues. The germline V and J ends were trimmed by 2 bases and 4 bases, with 11 bases remaining between them. TCRdb re-called the reads through MiXCR, storing one row per CDR3 protein. Altogether around 60,000 distinct CDR3 sequences are present, 21% being singletons, with the ten largest covering about 2.5%. Overall study results and limits: Multiple Löfgren's syndrome patients reportedly shared TRAV12-1 and TRBV2 CDR3 motifs. These T cells were suggested, not shown, to recognize a putative antigen.

The chain joins TRBV6-2 or TRBV6-3 to TRBJ2-5; D assignment may be TRBD1 or TRBD2 (5 bases each). The clonotype originates from a human donor with sarcoidosis (Löfgren's syndrome or another form), or a control subject (not recorded which). The sequenced material came from CD4+ T cells from PBMCs. Here the CDR3 reads CASSYGTGLETQYF. For the CDR3, the DNA is TGTGCCAGCAGTTACGGGACGGGTCTAGAGACCCAGTACTTC.